Each of the 27 T cell receptor beta chains below was sequenced from the same sample in a study of T cell responses to AZD1222 COVID-19 vaccine. TCRdb's copy holds only in-frame clones and misses some; the assay was immunoSEQ multiplex PCR. The repertoire holds tens of thousands of clones, about four fifths seen once, with about 6.1% in the top ten. The material sequenced was peripheral blood, taken 28 days after the second AZD1222 dose. The receptors stem from an adult who received the AZD1222 COVID-19 vaccine.

This clone ranks as medium-sized (0.01 to 0.1%). Other DNA sequences within the sample encode an identical CDR3. The chain couples TRBV9 to TRBJ2-5; D gene uncertain. The CDR3 contains 13 residues. V dropped 3 bases and J dropped 0 bases, with 6 bases sitting between them. Germline V gives CDR1 SGDLS, CDR2 YYNGEE. The CDR3, as DNA: TGTGCCAGCAGCGCTATGTACCAAGAGACCCAGTACTTC. This encodes CASSAMYQETQYF.

The V call is TRBV11-2, the J call TRBJ2-1, with D unclear. V lost 5 bases and J 8 bases, leaving 25 bases between the germline ends. The length of the CDR3 is 17 residues. Germline V gene data show CDR1 as SGHAT and CDR2 as FQNNGV. The CDR3 sequence is CASSPRFPYKAAYEQFF. The CDR3 DNA is TGTGCCAGCAGCCCGCGCTTCCCCTATAAGGCAGCATATGAGCAGTTCTTC.

V is TRBV6-5 and J is TRBJ1-6, with TRBD1 matching over 8 bases. The germline V gene has CDR1 MNHEY and CDR2 SVGAGI. The CDR3 totals 14 residues. Trimming cost V 11 bases and J 8 bases; bases outside gene matches: 11. The CDR3 region is CAAEDRVTDSPLHF. CDR3 nucleotide sequence: TGTGCCGCAGAGGACAGGGTAACAGATTCACCCCTCCACTTT.

This clone was seen only a few times. As DNA, the CDR3 is TGTGCCAGTAGTCGACAGGTCGGGACCTATAATTCACCCCTCCACTTT. Its protein is CASSRQVGTYNSPLHF. The genes are TRBV19 and TRBJ1-6; weak D call: TRBD1 (6 bases). Germline V gives CDR1 LNHDA, CDR2 SQIVND (reference sequence). This CDR3 is 16 amino acids long. Trimming removed 5 bases at V and 2 bases at J, with 13 bases between.

The chain is built from TRBV18 and TRBJ2-7; 8 bases match TRBD2. The CDR3 has 15 amino acids. V lost 1 base and J lost 2; bases outside the gene matches: 4. The germline gives CDR1 KGHSH, CDR2 LQKENI. DNA of the CDR3: TGTGCCAGCTCACCACGGATCGGGGGGGCCTACGAGCAGTACTTC. As protein: CASSPRIGGAYEQYF.

The chain has TRBV5-1 and TRBJ1-1; TRBD1 is a possible D gene (5 bases). Germline assignment: CDR1 SGHRS and CDR2 YFSETQ. Trimming shortened V by 6 bases and J by 3 bases, and 12 bases separated the two germline ends. The CDR3 consists of 13 residues. The CDR3 coding sequence is TGCGCCAGCACCCAGTCGGGGGACACTGAAGCTTTCTTT. Translating it yields CASTQSGDTEAFF.

V and J are TRBV9 and TRBJ1-5; 9 bases are a match to TRBD1. Germline CDR1 is SGDLS and CDR2 is YYNGEE. The CDR3 sequence is 16 residues long. V shed 4 bases and J 4 bases; nucleotides not matched to a gene: 9. The CDR3 DNA reads as TGTGCCAGCAGCCCCCTCCTCGGGACAGGGAATCAGCCCCAGCATTTT. It yields the protein CASSPLLGTGNQPQHF.

The chain couples TRBV5-6 to TRBJ2-7; the match to TRBD1 covers 8 bases. After removal of 5 bases from V and 1 base from J, the junction contained 5 bases not matched to a gene. There are 14 residues in the CDR3. Germline CDR1 SGHDT, CDR2 YYEEEE. This chain's CDR3 is CASRSGTGSYEQYF. DNA of the CDR3: TGTGCCAGCAGGTCCGGGACAGGTTCCTACGAGCAGTACTTC.

V and J are TRBV4-1 and TRBJ1-1; 9 bases map to TRBD1. With V trimmed by 4 bases and J by 5 bases, 5 bases remained unmatched. There are 14 residues in the CDR3. CDR1 and CDR2 (germline): MGHRA, YSYEKL. The CDR3 sequence: CASSPRTGETEAFF. CDR3 in DNA: TGCGCCAGCAGCCCCAGGACAGGGGAGACTGAAGCTTTCTTT.

V usage is TRBV29-1 and J usage is TRBJ2-7; 7 bases match TRBD1. Germline-derived CDR1 and CDR2 are SQVTM and ANQGSEA. The trim removed 0 bases at V and 3 bases at J, leaving 5 bases unmatched. The CDR3 is made up of 14 amino acids. This CDR3 reads CSVEDRAGGYEQYF. CDR3 DNA: TGCAGCGTTGAAGATCGGGCAGGGGGCTACGAGCAGTACTTC.

The chain uses TRBV29-1 and TRBJ2-7; 10 positions agree with TRBD2. Trimming at V came to 6 bases and at J to 0 bases, leaving 8 bases not matched to a gene. The CDR3 length is 15 residues. Germline loops: CDR1 SQVTM, CDR2 ANQGSEA. The CDR3 nucleotides read TGCAGCGTGGAGGGGACTAGCGCCAGCTCCTACGAGCAGTACTTC. Protein sequence: CSVEGTSASSYEQYF.

This sequence joins TRBV7-9 and TRBJ1-5, with TRBD1 matching 8 bases. V lost 6 bases and J lost 1; bases outside the gene matches: 11. Germline-derived CDR1 and CDR2 are SEHNR and FQNEAQ (reference sequence). This CDR3 has 17 residues. The CDR3 loop reads CASRPTGATRSNQPQHF. CDR3 sequence (DNA): TGTGCCAGCAGGCCGACAGGGGCGACAAGGAGCAATCAGCCCCAGCATTTT. Full variable domain (rest looked up from reference TRBV7-9 and TRBJ1-5): DTGVSQNPRHKITKRGQNVTFRCDPISEHNRLYWYRQTLGQGPEFLTYFQNEAQLEKSRLLSDRFSAERPKGSFSTLEIQRTEQGDSAMYLCASRPTGATRSNQPQHFGDGTRLSIL.

This clone was recorded once. This chain links TRBV4-2 with TRBJ1-4; 9 bases align to TRBD1. With 4 bases clipped from V and 0 bases from J, the junction kept 3 bases outside the gene matches. CDR1 is LGHNA, CDR2 YNFKEQ, per germline. The CDR3 is made up of 16 amino acids. The CDR3 nucleotides are TGTGCCAGCAGCCGTCGACAGGGGGCAACTAATGAAAAACTGTTTTTT. This translates into CASSRRQGATNEKLFF.

The chain recombines TRBV6-5 with TRBJ1-6; D not resolved. Germline V gene lookup returns CDR1 MNHEY and CDR2 SVGAGI. There are 14 residues in the CDR3. V lost 8 bases and J lost 8, with 16 bases in between. The CDR3 nucleotides are TGTGCCAGCGGAATAAACCCTCTGGATTCACCCCTCCACTTT. As protein: CASGINPLDSPLHF.

J is TRBJ2-3 and V is TRBV5-6; 8 bases line up with TRBD2. With 3 bases clipped from V and 5 bases from J, the junction kept 5 bases outside the gene matches. CDR1 SGHDT and CDR2 YYEEEE come from the germline V gene. This CDR3 spans 14 amino acids. This chain's CDR3 is CASSSGAGGDTQYF. CDR3 nucleotides: TGTGCCAGCAGCTCTGGCGCGGGGGGAGATACGCAGTATTTT.

On this clone: The sample has other DNA sequences that encode this CDR3 too. The chain carries TRBV13 and TRBJ2-2, with D uncertain. The V end was cut by 5 bases, the J end by 2 bases, with 18 bases between. Germline V gene sequence: CDR1 PRHDT, CDR2 FYEKMQ (reference sequence). There are 17 residues in the CDR3. The CDR3 region is CASSQLKRQVNTGELFF. The CDR3, as DNA: TGTGCCAGCAGCCAACTCAAGCGACAAGTAAACACCGGGGAGCTGTTTTTT.

V usage is TRBV29-1 and J usage is TRBJ2-1, with TRBD1 as a possible D gene (6 bases). The germline gives CDR1 SQVTM, CDR2 ANQGSEA. The V end lost 1 base, the J end lost 9 bases, and 7 bases lay between the germline ends. There are 11 residues in the CDR3. CDR3 in amino acids: CSVEVQGEQFF. The CDR3 coding sequence is TGCAGCGTTGAAGTACAGGGTGAGCAGTTCTTC.

The genes are TRBV6-5 and TRBJ2-1; maybe TRBD2 (5 bases). V dropped 9 bases and J dropped 3 bases, with 12 bases sitting between them. The germline V gene encodes CDR1 MNHEY and CDR2 SVGAGI. The CDR3 extends over 13 amino acids. This chain's CDR3 is CASRLGNYNEQFF. In DNA, the CDR3 is TGTGCCAGTCGTCTCGGGAACTACAATGAGCAGTTCTTC.

This chain connects TRBV30 to TRBJ2-2; D uncertain. The CDR3 covers 14 residues. Germline V gene data show CDR1 as GTSNPN and CDR2 as SVGIG (reference sequence). The V end was cut by 3 bases, the J end by 0 bases, with 8 bases between. CDR3 DNA: TGTGCCTGGAGCAGACTCGCGAACACCGGGGAGCTGTTTTTT. It codes for CAWSRLANTGELFF.

This clone was observed a single time. The CDR3 DNA reads as TGTGCCAGCAGCCAGGGTTACAGGGGGTACGAGCAGTACTTC. It translates to CASSQGYRGYEQYF. The gene calls are TRBV3-1 (or the pseudogene TRBV3-2) and TRBJ2-7; TRBD1 matches at 8 bases. Germline V CDR1 and CDR2: LGHDT, YNNKEL (reference sequence). The CDR3 runs 14 residues. With V trimmed by 3 bases and J by 4 bases, 5 bases remained unmatched.

This clone was counted a single time. The chain couples TRBV6-5 to TRBJ2-3; unclear D gene. CDR1 is MNHEY and CDR2 is SVGAGI in the germline V gene. This CDR3 region has 14 residues. V was cut by 2 bases and J by 1 base, with 7 bases left in between. The CDR3 DNA follows: TGTGCCAGCAGTTACAGCTGGGGCACAGATACGCAGTATTTT. This translates into CASSYSWGTDTQYF.

This clone appeared a few times. Additional DNA sequences in this sample encode the identical CDR3. The chain carries TRBV7-2 and TRBJ1-4; 7 bases line up with TRBD1. CDR3 size: 12 residues. Looked up from germline, CDR1 is SGHTA and CDR2 is FQGNSA. The junction had 2 bases not matched to a gene; V was cut back by 5 bases and J by 8 bases. The CDR3: CASSPQGEKLFF. The CDR3 nucleotides are TGTGCCAGCAGCCCACAGGGGGAAAAACTGTTTTTT.

CDR3 protein: CAISVGSRGLGAFF. The CDR3 DNA reads as TGTGCCATCAGTGTTGGGAGCAGGGGGTTGGGCGCTTTCTTT. J is TRBJ1-1 and V is TRBV10-3, with 7 bases fitting TRBD1. Germline loops: CDR1 ENHRY, CDR2 SYGVKD. This CDR3 is built from 14 residues. The V gene end was trimmed by 4 bases and the J gene end by 11 bases; junction bases not matched to a gene: 13.

DNA for the CDR3: TGTGCCACCAGCAGAGGGAGCTCCTACGAGCAGTACTTC. Translating gives CATSRGSSYEQYF. The genes are TRBV15 and TRBJ2-7; D gene ambiguous. There are 13 residues in the CDR3. Germline CDR1 and CDR2: LNHNV and YYDKDF (reference sequence). V lost 1 base, J lost 0 bases, and 4 bases lay in between.

The CDR3 bases are TGTGCCAGCAGCCCTATCTTGGGGGACTACGAGCAGTACTTC. This gives the protein CASSPILGDYEQYF. This chain links TRBV7-9 with TRBJ2-7, with D perhaps matching TRBD1 or TRBD2 (5 bases each). V was trimmed by 5 bases and J by 3 bases, leaving 14 bases between them. Germline V gives CDR1 SEHNR, CDR2 FQNEAQ (reference sequence). This CDR3 spans 14 amino acids.

The V call is TRBV5-1, the J call TRBJ2-5; D gene unclear. The CDR3 covers 14 residues. Trimming took off 2 bases at V and 2 bases at J, with 10 bases between the two ends. Germline loops: CDR1 SGHRS, CDR2 YFSETQ. The CDR3 sequence is CASSLTGAQETQYF. The CDR3 DNA is TGCGCCAGCAGCTTAACCGGAGCACAAGAGACCCAGTACTTC.

The rearrangement joins TRBV6-1 to TRBJ1-4, with 8 nucleotides matching TRBD1. The junction had 18 bases not matched to a gene; V was cut back by 2 bases and J by 4 bases. Germline CDR1 MNHNS, CDR2 SASEGT. The CDR3 spans 20 residues. CDR3 sequence (DNA): TGTGCCAGCAGTGAACATGGGACAGGCGAGGAATTAGAATTTAATGAAAAACTGTTTTTT. This codes for CASSEHGTGEELEFNEKLFF.